This is a list of T cell receptor beta chains from one sample in a study of T cell responses to AZD1222 COVID-19 vaccine. The repertoire was sequenced with immunoSEQ multiplex PCR; TCRdb's copy has only in-frame clones and lacks some. This table has about 140,000 clones, about 89% appearing once. The sequencing here drew on peripheral blood, taken 28 days after the second AZD1222 dose. The receptors originated from an adult who received the AZD1222 COVID-19 vaccine. The CDR3 runs from the conserved cysteine through the conserved F or W. Fields, in order: J gene, clone size, D gene, V gene, CDR3 protein, CDR3 DNA. A D gene is named only where the DNA matches it firmly. The size field is filled for only some rows; it gives once, few, many or a size class.

j_gene: TRBJ2-7; abundance: .; d_gene: TRBD1; v_gene: TRBV6-2/TRBV6-3; CDR3aa: CASSSSRTGSSYEQYF; CDR3nt: TGTGCCAGCAGTTCGAGCCGGACAGGGAGCTCCTACGAGCAGTACTTC
j_gene: TRBJ2-7; abundance: .; d_gene: TRBD1; v_gene: TRBV6-5; CDR3aa: CASRQDRDRRGEQYF; CDR3nt: TGTGCCAGCAGACAGGACCGGGACAGGCGTGGCGAGCAGTACTTC
j_gene: TRBJ1-1; abundance: .; d_gene: .; v_gene: TRBV7-2; CDR3aa: CASSLLGPGTEAFF; CDR3nt: TGTGCCAGCAGCTTACTGGGTCCTGGCACTGAAGCTTTCTTT
j_gene: TRBJ1-2; abundance: .; d_gene: .; v_gene: TRBV13; CDR3aa: CASSPGRQSYGYTF; CDR3nt: TGTGCCAGCAGCCCGGGACGGCAGAGCTATGGCTACACCTTC
j_gene: TRBJ2-5; abundance: .; d_gene: .; v_gene: TRBV12-5; CDR3aa: CASGRLSGRNQETQYF; CDR3nt: TGTGCTAGTGGCCGTCTCAGTGGGCGTAACCAAGAGACCCAGTACTTC
j_gene: TRBJ2-2; abundance: .; d_gene: TRBD1; v_gene: TRBV6-5; CDR3aa: CASSYSGQGFSGELFF; CDR3nt: TGTGCCAGCAGTTACTCGGGACAGGGTTTTTCCGGGGAGCTGTTTTTT
j_gene: TRBJ2-3; abundance: .; d_gene: .; v_gene: TRBV19; CDR3aa: CASTPRASTDTQYF; CDR3nt: TGTGCCAGTACCCCCCGGGCAAGCACAGATACGCAGTATTTT
j_gene: TRBJ1-5; abundance: .; d_gene: .; v_gene: TRBV4-2; CDR3aa: CASSQNKNSNQPQHF; CDR3nt: TGTGCCAGCAGCCAGAACAAAAATAGCAATCAGCCCCAGCATTTT
j_gene: TRBJ2-7; abundance: once; d_gene: TRBD2; v_gene: TRBV18; CDR3aa: CASSPWVAGGLSYEQYF; CDR3nt: TGTGCCAGCTCACCATGGGTAGCGGGAGGCCTCTCCTACGAGCAGTACTTC
j_gene: TRBJ1-2; abundance: .; d_gene: TRBD1; v_gene: TRBV30; CDR3aa: CAWKADCDRVPYGYTF; CDR3nt: TGTGCCTGGAAGGCGGACTGTGACAGGGTCCCGTATGGCTACACCTTC
j_gene: TRBJ2-7; abundance: .; d_gene: .; v_gene: TRBV7-8; CDR3aa: CASSPPYFEQYF; CDR3nt: TGTGCCAGCAGCCCCCCTTATTTCGAGCAGTACTTC
j_gene: TRBJ1-5; abundance: .; d_gene: .; v_gene: TRBV3-1/TRBV3-2; CDR3aa: CASSRYSSNQPQHF; CDR3nt: TGTGCCAGCAGCCGATACAGTAGCAATCAGCCCCAGCATTTT
j_gene: TRBJ2-1; abundance: once; d_gene: TRBD2; v_gene: TRBV24-1; CDR3aa: CATSDPQGGETSGRVNNEQFF; CDR3nt: TGTGCCACCAGTGACCCCCAGGGGGGGGAGACTAGCGGGAGAGTTAACAATGAGCAGTTCTTC
j_gene: TRBJ1-2; abundance: .; d_gene: .; v_gene: TRBV4-1; CDR3aa: CASSQGDGSNYGYTF; CDR3nt: TGCGCCAGCAGCCAAGGGGACGGCTCCAACTATGGCTACACCTTC
j_gene: TRBJ2-7; abundance: .; d_gene: TRBD2; v_gene: TRBV6-6; CDR3aa: CASSRPGLAGGAYEQYF; CDR3nt: TGTGCCAGCAGCCGACCGGGGCTAGCGGGAGGAGCCTACGAGCAGTACTTC
j_gene: TRBJ1-6; abundance: .; d_gene: .; v_gene: TRBV6-2/TRBV6-3; CDR3aa: CASSLREPSNSPLHF; CDR3nt: TGTGCCAGCAGCTTGCGGGAGCCCAGCAATTCACCCCTCCACTTT
j_gene: TRBJ2-2; abundance: .; d_gene: TRBD1; v_gene: TRBV6-5; CDR3aa: CASSWQGVRSTGELFF; CDR3nt: TGTGCCAGCAGTTGGCAGGGGGTACGGAGCACCGGGGAGCTGTTTTTT
j_gene: TRBJ2-7; abundance: .; d_gene: .; v_gene: TRBV12-3/TRBV12-4; CDR3aa: CASSLSVSYEQYF; CDR3nt: TGTGCCAGCAGCCTGTCAGTTTCCTACGAGCAGTACTTC
j_gene: TRBJ2-6; abundance: once; d_gene: TRBD1; v_gene: TRBV4-1; CDR3aa: CASSHFPGQGSSGANVLTF; CDR3nt: TGCGCCAGCAGCCATTTCCCGGGACAGGGGAGCTCTGGGGCCAACGTCCTGACTTTC
j_gene: TRBJ1-5; abundance: few; d_gene: .; v_gene: TRBV28; CDR3aa: CASSLLQGNQPQHF; CDR3nt: TGTGCCAGCAGTTTACTACAGGGTAATCAGCCCCAGCATTTT
j_gene: TRBJ2-1; abundance: .; d_gene: TRBD1; v_gene: TRBV13; CDR3aa: CASSSRSGQGLYNEQFF; CDR3nt: TGTGCCAGCAGCTCCCGATCGGGACAGGGTCTGTACAATGAGCAGTTCTTC
j_gene: TRBJ2-3; abundance: .; d_gene: .; v_gene: TRBV14; CDR3aa: CASSQAGTDTQYF; CDR3nt: TGTGCCAGCAGCCAAGCGGGTACAGATACGCAGTATTTT
j_gene: TRBJ1-3; abundance: .; d_gene: .; v_gene: TRBV7-9; CDR3aa: CASSLGGGNTIYF; CDR3nt: TGTGCCAGCAGCTTAGGGGGTGGAAACACCATATATTTT
j_gene: TRBJ2-5; abundance: .; d_gene: TRBD1; v_gene: TRBV7-7; CDR3aa: CASSHSDREGNQETQYF; CDR3nt: TGTGCCAGCAGCCACTCCGACAGGGAAGGAAACCAAGAGACCCAGTACTTC
j_gene: TRBJ1-4; abundance: .; d_gene: TRBD1; v_gene: TRBV2; CDR3aa: CAGETGGTNEKLFF; CDR3nt: TGTGCCGGCGAAACAGGGGGCACTAATGAAAAACTGTTTTTT
j_gene: TRBJ2-5; abundance: .; d_gene: .; v_gene: TRBV6-6; CDR3aa: CASGTNQETQYF; CDR3nt: TGTGCCAGCGGGACAAATCAAGAGACCCAGTACTTC
j_gene: TRBJ2-7; abundance: .; d_gene: TRBD1; v_gene: TRBV28; CDR3aa: CASSLRGGRYEQYF; CDR3nt: TGTGCCAGCAGTTTAAGAGGGGGCCGATACGAGCAGTACTTC
j_gene: TRBJ2-1; abundance: .; d_gene: TRBD1; v_gene: TRBV15; CDR3aa: CATSRDTGGLYNEQFF; CDR3nt: TGTGCCACCAGCAGGGATACAGGGGGCTTGTACAATGAGCAGTTCTTC
j_gene: TRBJ2-7; abundance: once; d_gene: TRBD2; v_gene: TRBV28; CDR3aa: CASSFIKASGYEQYF; CDR3nt: TGTGCCAGCAGTTTCATAAAGGCTAGCGGCTACGAGCAGTACTTC
j_gene: TRBJ1-2; abundance: .; d_gene: .; v_gene: TRBV13; CDR3aa: CASSLVRVDWDGYTF; CDR3nt: TGTGCCAGCAGCTTAGTTCGGGTCGACTGGGATGGCTACACCTTC